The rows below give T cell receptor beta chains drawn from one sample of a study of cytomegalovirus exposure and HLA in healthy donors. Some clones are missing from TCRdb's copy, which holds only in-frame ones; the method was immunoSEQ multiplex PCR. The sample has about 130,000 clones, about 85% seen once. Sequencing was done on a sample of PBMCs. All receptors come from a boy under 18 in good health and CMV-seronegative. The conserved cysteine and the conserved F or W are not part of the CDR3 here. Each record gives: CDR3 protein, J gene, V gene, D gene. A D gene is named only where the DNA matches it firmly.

CDR3 protein: ASSIFRQPQH; J gene: TRBJ1-5; V gene: TRBV19; D gene: .
CDR3 protein: ASSYSGTGNQPQH; J gene: TRBJ1-5; V gene: TRBV6-5; D gene: .
CDR3 protein: ASSGQGLGQPQH; J gene: TRBJ1-5; V gene: TRBV6-1; D gene: .
CDR3 protein: SVEDRDTQETQY; J gene: TRBJ2-5; V gene: TRBV29-1; D gene: .
CDR3 protein: ASSPRTSGSNNEQF; J gene: TRBJ2-1; V gene: TRBV11-3; D gene: TRBD2
CDR3 protein: ASSSPGTVSYEQY; J gene: TRBJ2-7; V gene: TRBV5-6; D gene: TRBD1
CDR3 protein: ASRGTGLGETQY; J gene: TRBJ2-5; V gene: TRBV6-6; D gene: .
CDR3 protein: ASSHGNNQPQH; J gene: TRBJ1-5; V gene: TRBV7-2; D gene: .
CDR3 protein: ASTLTGGPTDTQY; J gene: TRBJ2-3; V gene: TRBV5-6; D gene: TRBD1
CDR3 protein: ASSEYLAGETF; J gene: TRBJ2-1; V gene: TRBV5-4; D gene: TRBD2
CDR3 protein: ASSSNRGRGYGYT; J gene: TRBJ1-2; V gene: TRBV6-5; D gene: TRBD1
CDR3 protein: ASSSQGSTEAF; J gene: TRBJ1-1; V gene: TRBV19; D gene: .
CDR3 protein: ASSQARGVTGELF; J gene: TRBJ2-2; V gene: TRBV9; D gene: TRBD2
CDR3 protein: ASSSTSGGSYEQY; J gene: TRBJ2-7; V gene: TRBV6-6; D gene: TRBD2
CDR3 protein: ASSLGEGPQPQH; J gene: TRBJ1-5; V gene: TRBV5-1; D gene: .
CDR3 protein: ASRIVGGRNEQF; J gene: TRBJ2-1; V gene: TRBV4-1; D gene: TRBD2
CDR3 protein: ASSVGSGQGPTDTQY; J gene: TRBJ2-3; V gene: TRBV9; D gene: TRBD1
CDR3 protein: ASRSSEEQGAVGYT; J gene: TRBJ1-2; V gene: TRBV9; D gene: TRBD1
CDR3 protein: ASSLGSVNYGYT; J gene: TRBJ1-2; V gene: TRBV27; D gene: .
CDR3 protein: ASSQLSGYNEQF; J gene: TRBJ2-1; V gene: TRBV4-2; D gene: .
CDR3 protein: ASREAARRQQPQH; J gene: TRBJ1-5; V gene: TRBV6-1; D gene: .
CDR3 protein: ASGGGSGANVLT; J gene: TRBJ2-6; V gene: TRBV6-5; D gene: TRBD2
CDR3 protein: ASSPRTGKTEAF; J gene: TRBJ1-1; V gene: TRBV5-4; D gene: TRBD1
CDR3 protein: ASSVDRRGGGTDTQY; J gene: TRBJ2-3; V gene: TRBV9; D gene: TRBD2
CDR3 protein: ASSQDSERIAKNIQY; J gene: TRBJ2-4; V gene: TRBV4-1; D gene: .
CDR3 protein: ASSRRSNEQF; J gene: TRBJ2-1; V gene: TRBV4-1; D gene: .
CDR3 protein: ASSSVVNSYEQY; J gene: TRBJ2-7; V gene: TRBV7-2; D gene: .
CDR3 protein: ASSPRPREDEQY; J gene: TRBJ2-7; V gene: TRBV28; D gene: .
CDR3 protein: ASSVQGFVYNEQF; J gene: TRBJ2-1; V gene: TRBV5-6; D gene: .
CDR3 protein: ASSLILSRNTGELF; J gene: TRBJ2-2; V gene: TRBV7-9; D gene: .
CDR3 protein: AWSAGGGYGYT; J gene: TRBJ1-2; V gene: TRBV30; D gene: TRBD1
CDR3 protein: ASSEYRVTNEKLF; J gene: TRBJ1-4; V gene: TRBV6-1; D gene: .
CDR3 protein: ASSYPGGSGYNEQF; J gene: TRBJ2-1; V gene: TRBV6-5; D gene: .
CDR3 protein: ASSSKLNTEAF; J gene: TRBJ1-1; V gene: TRBV11-3; D gene: .
CDR3 protein: ASSPGTGVGEQY; J gene: TRBJ2-7; V gene: TRBV5-1; D gene: TRBD1
CDR3 protein: ASGPPAYEQY; J gene: TRBJ2-7; V gene: TRBV12-5; D gene: .
CDR3 protein: ASSFNRQGVGGYT; J gene: TRBJ1-2; V gene: TRBV27; D gene: TRBD1
CDR3 protein: ASSVGETGVYNEQF; J gene: TRBJ2-1; V gene: TRBV9; D gene: .
CDR3 protein: ASSHEAGRSDTGELF; J gene: TRBJ2-2; V gene: TRBV11-3; D gene: .
CDR3 protein: ASSGTGLGEQY; J gene: TRBJ2-7; V gene: TRBV4-3; D gene: TRBD1
CDR3 protein: ASSTKGQAGYEQY; J gene: TRBJ2-7; V gene: TRBV7-9; D gene: .
CDR3 protein: ASSLDTGVQGGYT; J gene: TRBJ1-2; V gene: TRBV5-1; D gene: TRBD1
CDR3 protein: ASSRDSGGSYEQY; J gene: TRBJ2-7; V gene: TRBV2; D gene: TRBD2
CDR3 protein: ASSVDGNTEAF; J gene: TRBJ1-1; V gene: TRBV9; D gene: .
CDR3 protein: ASSSQGRYSNQPQH; J gene: TRBJ1-5; V gene: TRBV18; D gene: .
CDR3 protein: ASSTRQDSNYGYT; J gene: TRBJ1-2; V gene: TRBV27; D gene: .
CDR3 protein: ASSQRFQQY; J gene: TRBJ2-7; V gene: TRBV7-2; D gene: .
CDR3 protein: ASTNGETQY; J gene: TRBJ2-5; V gene: TRBV27; D gene: .
CDR3 protein: ASSRGVGARVLFYNEQF; J gene: TRBJ2-1; V gene: TRBV21-1; D gene: .
CDR3 protein: ASSLRMNNEKLF; J gene: TRBJ1-4; V gene: TRBV7-2; D gene: .
CDR3 protein: ASSQEGRGGGNTIY; J gene: TRBJ1-3; V gene: TRBV4-1; D gene: .
CDR3 protein: ASSFSTATGELF; J gene: TRBJ2-2; V gene: TRBV7-2; D gene: .
CDR3 protein: ASSMSATNEKLF; J gene: TRBJ1-4; V gene: TRBV19; D gene: .
CDR3 protein: ASTGTGGSEQF; J gene: TRBJ2-1; V gene: TRBV25-1; D gene: TRBD1
CDR3 protein: ASSQDGGESTEAF; J gene: TRBJ1-1; V gene: TRBV4-3; D gene: .
CDR3 protein: ASSPGATNEKLF; J gene: TRBJ1-4; V gene: TRBV11-2; D gene: .
CDR3 protein: ATSSEVLAGGFSYEQY; J gene: TRBJ2-7; V gene: TRBV15; D gene: TRBD2
CDR3 protein: ASSPATGGNQPQH; J gene: TRBJ1-5; V gene: TRBV7-2; D gene: TRBD1
CDR3 protein: ASSIGLVGDTQY; J gene: TRBJ2-3; V gene: TRBV19; D gene: .
CDR3 protein: ASSLDYTTYNEQF; J gene: TRBJ2-1; V gene: TRBV5-1; D gene: .